The 26 T cell receptor beta chains below all came from one sample that was sequenced in a study of T cells in Graves' hyperthyroidism and ophthalmopathy. Using RNA transcripts as the source, TCR beta CDR3 regions were amplified. TCR CDR3 underwent first-round RT-PCR with the HTBI primer set. TCRdb re-analysed the multiplex PCR reads in MiXCR, keeping a single row per CDR3 protein. Of over 550,000 distinct CDR3 sequences in the sample, roughly 17% are singletons; the top ten hold 18%. The source material was blood. The source is a woman younger than 35 with Graves' hyperthyroidism.

This clonotype was seen at least ten times. This rearrangement joins TRBV6-5 to TRBJ2-7; D possibly matches TRBD1 or TRBD2 (5 bases each). This CDR3 has 14 residues. Looked up from germline, CDR1 is MNHEY and CDR2 is SVGAGI. Trimming left V 0 bases short and J 1 base short, with 7 bases between. CDR3 region: CASSYSGESYEQYF. The CDR3 DNA is TGTGCCAGCAGTTACTCGGGGGAGTCCTACGAGCAGTACTTC.

At least ten counts were recorded for this clonotype. In DNA, the CDR3 is TGCGCCAGCAGCTCGGGACTAGCGGGAGGGGAACACACAGATACGCAGTATTTT. It codes for CASSSGLAGGEHTDTQYF. The rearrangement links TRBV5-1 to TRBJ2-3; TRBD2 matches 16 bases. Germline CDR1 and CDR2: SGHRS and YFSETQ. This CDR3 comprises 18 residues. The V segment lost 3 bases and the J segment 2 bases; nucleotides outside the gene matches: 6.

The CDR3, as DNA: TGTGCCAGCAGAGACCGGGACCAAAACACCGGGGAGCTGTTTTTT. This codes for CASRDRDQNTGELFF. The rearrangement uses TRBV2 and TRBJ2-2, with D tentatively TRBD1 or TRBD2 (5 bases each). V lost 6 bases and J 2 bases, leaving 13 bases between the germline ends. The CDR3 consists of 15 residues. Germline loops: CDR1 SNHLY, CDR2 FYNNEI. The variable domain in full, with the rest retrieved from reference TRBV2 and TRBJ2-2, is EPEVTQTPSHQVTQMGQEVILRCVPISNHLYFYWYRQILGQKVEFLVSFYNNEISEKSEIFDDQFSVERPDGSNFTLKIRSTKLEDSAMYFCASRDRDQNTGELFFGEGSRLTVL.

This clonotype was recorded a few times. The J gene is TRBJ2-1, the V gene TRBV20-1; 8 nucleotides align to TRBD2. V lost 6 bases and J lost 7; bases outside the gene matches: 5. From germline, CDR1 is DFQATT and CDR2 SNEGSKA (reference sequence). This CDR3 spans 12 amino acids. The CDR3 loop is CSAASGSNEQFF. CDR3 DNA sequence: TGCAGTGCCGCAAGCGGGAGTAATGAGCAGTTCTTC.

In this sample, this clonotype turned up many times. This sequence joins TRBV7-9 and TRBJ2-3; 7 bases agree with TRBD1. The trim removed 4 bases at V and 9 bases at J, leaving 4 bases unmatched. Per the germline V gene, CDR1 is SEHNR and CDR2 is FQNEAQ (reference sequence). The CDR3 is 12 amino acids. CDR3 amino acids: CASSSGQATQYF. CDR3 coding DNA: TGTGCCAGCAGCTCAGGACAGGCCACGCAGTATTTT.

The genes are TRBV19 and TRBJ2-1; D gene uncertain. The V gene lost 2 bases and the J gene lost 2 bases, with 10 bases spanning the gap. The CDR3 contains 15 residues. CDR1 and CDR2 from the germline V gene are LNHDA and SQIVND (reference sequence). For the CDR3, the DNA is TGTGCCAGTAGTATATTGGGCCGGACCTACAATGAGCAGTTCTTC. Encoded protein: CASSILGRTYNEQFF.

This clonotype has a handful of counts. The chain is built from TRBV4-1 and TRBJ2-3; TRBD2 is a possible D gene (5 bases). The CDR3 sequence is 15 residues long. Germline values: CDR1 MGHRA, CDR2 YSYEKL. The ends were cut back, 4 bases at V and 4 bases at J, with 15 bases in the middle. The CDR3 sequence: CASSPQGLGADTQYF. Written as DNA, the CDR3 is TGCGCCAGCAGCCCACAAGGACTCGGCGCAGATACGCAGTATTTT.

This clonotype was recorded a few times. The V call is TRBV5-1, the J call TRBJ1-3, with D maybe TRBD1 (5 bases). V gave up 0 bases and J gave up 6 bases, with 13 bases separating them. This CDR3 is built from 15 residues. CDR1 is SGHRS and CDR2 is YFSETQ in the germline V gene. Written as DNA, the CDR3 is TGCGCCAGCAGCTTGGATAATTGGACATCAAACACCATATATTTT. Its translation: CASSLDNWTSNTIYF.

In its sample, this clonotype was seen a few times. The chain couples TRBV10-1 to TRBJ1-5; possibly TRBD1 for D (6 bases). The length of the CDR3 is 13 residues. Looked up from germline, CDR1 is WNHNN and CDR2 is SYGVQD (reference sequence). V lost 6 bases and J lost 11, with 17 bases in between. CDR3 region: CASSATGLQAQHF. The CDR3 DNA sequence: TGCGCCAGCAGCGCGACAGGTCTACAGGCCCAGCATTTT.

This clonotype was detected many times. This chain links TRBV11-3 with TRBJ1-6, with 7 bases matching TRBD1. The germline CDR1 and CDR2 sequences are SGHNT and YENEEA. The CDR3 runs to 15 residues. V was pared by 5 bases and J by 6 bases, with 7 bases of the junction left unmatched. CDR3 residues: CASSGTGQLNSPLHF. CDR3 nucleotides: TGTGCCAGCAGCGGAACGGGACAGCTTAATTCACCCCTCCACTTT.

V gene TRBV7-9 combines with J gene TRBJ2-2, with D uncertain. CDR3 length: 15 amino acids. Germline-derived CDR1 and CDR2 are SEHNR and FQNEAQ (reference sequence). Trimming stripped 3 bases from V and 1 base from J, with 9 bases between. In nucleotides, the CDR3 is TGTGCCAGCAGCTTTGGATCAAAGAACACCGGGGAGCTGTTTTTT. Translated: CASSFGSKNTGELFF. The entire variable domain, with the rest obtained from reference TRBV7-9 and TRBJ2-2, is as follows: DTGVSQNPRHKITKRGQNVTFRCDPISEHNRLYWYRQTLGQGPEFLTYFQNEAQLEKSRLLSDRFSAERPKGSFSTLEIQRTEQGDSAMYLCASSFGSKNTGELFFGEGSRLTVL.

The chain's CDR3 is CASTPGLAGGGGCEQYF. DNA for the CDR3: TGTGCCAGCACCCCGGGACTAGCGGGAGGAGGTGGCTGCGAGCAGTACTTC. The rearrangement uses TRBV6-1 and TRBJ2-7, with 15 bases matching TRBD2. There are 17 residues in the CDR3. The V segment lost 7 bases and the J segment 6 bases; nucleotides outside the gene matches: 13. CDR1 and CDR2 from the germline V gene are MNHNS and SASEGT.

V and J are TRBV7-9 and TRBJ2-3, with 12 bases lining up with TRBD1. V lost 5 bases and J lost 4; bases outside the gene matches: 7. Germline CDR1 SEHNR, CDR2 FQNEAQ (reference sequence). This CDR3 contains 16 residues. The CDR3: CASSQGQGARADTQYF. For the CDR3, the DNA is TGTGCCAGCAGCCAGGGACAGGGGGCCCGCGCAGATACGCAGTATTTT.

The CDR3 sequence: CATPAGGGRETQYF. CDR3 DNA sequence: TGTGCCACCCCGGCCGGGGGGGGGCGAGAGACCCAGTACTTC. This chain joins TRBV12-3 or TRBV12-4 and TRBJ2-5; TRBD2 matches 8 bases. The CDR3 has 14 residues. V was pared by 10 bases and J by 4 bases, with 11 bases of the junction left unmatched.

The table lists this clonotype with many counts. The gene calls are TRBV2 and TRBJ1-5, with D perhaps matching TRBD1 (6 bases). This CDR3 has 13 residues. Trimming pared 9 bases from V and 4 bases from J, leaving 13 bases between. Germline V gene data show CDR1 as SNHLY and CDR2 as FYNNEI. CDR3: CASGDTRNQPQHF. Here the CDR3 DNA reads TGTGCCAGTGGGGACACCCGAAATCAGCCCCAGCATTTT.

This clonotype was detected only a few times. The CDR3 spells CASSARTGNNQPQHF. CDR3 coding DNA: TGTGCCAGCAGTGCCCGGACAGGAAACAATCAGCCCCAGCATTTT. The J gene is TRBJ1-5, the V gene TRBV28; 7 bases are shared with TRBD1. Germline V gene lookup returns CDR1 MDHEN and CDR2 SYDVKM. Losses at the gene ends were 5 bases for V and 3 bases for J; bases not matched to a gene: 7. There are 15 residues in the CDR3. The whole variable domain, filled in from reference TRBV28 and TRBJ1-5, reads DVKVTQSSRYLVKRTGEKVFLECVQDMDHENMFWYRQDPGLGLRLIYFSYDVKMKEKGDIPEGYSVSREKKERFSLILESASTNQTSMYLCASSARTGNNQPQHFGDGTRLSIL.

This clonotype was counted many times. The chain recombines TRBV5-1 with TRBJ1-2, with D hard to call. CDR3 length equals 13 residues. V lost 5 bases, J lost 6 bases, and 14 bases lay in between. Germline V lookup: CDR1 SGHRS, CDR2 YFSETQ. CDR3 nucleotide sequence: TGCGCCAGCAGTGTAAAAGGAGGGAATGGCTACACCTTC. It codes for CASSVKGGNGYTF.

This clonotype was seen at least ten times. This sequence joins TRBV11-2 and TRBJ2-5; D unclear. The germline gives CDR1 SGHAT, CDR2 FQNNGV. The CDR3 consists of 11 residues. The germline V and J ends were trimmed by 8 bases and 5 bases, with 9 bases remaining between them. CDR3 in amino acids: CASRDVETQYF. DNA for the CDR3: TGTGCCAGCCGAGACGTGGAGACCCAGTACTTC. The full variable domain, completed using reference TRBV11-2 and TRBJ2-5, is EAGVAQSPRYKIIEKRQSVAFWCNPISGHATLYWYQQILGQGPKLLIQFQNNGVVDDSQLPKDRFSAERLKGVDSTLKIQPAKLEDSAVYLCASRDVETQYFGPGTRLLVL.

At least ten counts were recorded for this clonotype. The rearrangement links TRBV20-1 to TRBJ1-4, with D maybe TRBD1 (6 bases). Trimming shortened V by 0 bases and J by 5 bases, and 7 bases separated the two germline ends. From germline, CDR1 is DFQATT and CDR2 SNEGSKA (reference sequence). CDR3 length equals 13 residues. Here the CDR3 DNA reads TGCAGTGCTAGAGACAGGGGCAATGAAAAACTGTTTTTT. Residues: CSARDRGNEKLFF.

This chain joins TRBV5-1 and TRBJ2-3, with a possible D match to TRBD2 (5 bases). The CDR3 has 15 amino acids. From germline, CDR1 is SGHRS and CDR2 YFSETQ. Trimming removed 0 bases at V and 10 bases at J, with 18 bases between. The CDR3 nucleotides are TGCGCCAGCAGCTTGGAGGGAGTCGGGGTTGAAGCGCAGTATTTT. Residues: CASSLEGVGVEAQYF.

The table lists this clonotype with a few counts. This chain connects TRBV28 to TRBJ1-5; no reliable D call. This CDR3 is 15 amino acids long. CDR1 and CDR2 (germline): MDHEN, SYDVKM. Trimming stripped 3 bases from V and 7 bases from J, with 16 bases between. Here the CDR3 reads CASSFSAPLAQPQHF. For the CDR3, the DNA is TGTGCCAGCAGTTTCTCCGCCCCTCTAGCGCAGCCCCAGCATTTT.

Comments on this clonotype: It may be a read error: a sequence one base away is much more abundant. V gene TRBV28 combines with J gene TRBJ2-2, with a weak D call TRBD2 (6 bases). The CDR3 runs to 15 residues. The germline gives CDR1 MDHEN, CDR2 SYDVKM. The CDR3 coding sequence is TGTGCCAGCAGGGACTCCCAGGGAGGCACCGGGGAGCTGTCTTTT. As protein: CASRDSQGGTGELSF.

This clonotype was detected many times. The chain is built from TRBV3-1 and TRBJ2-7; D gene ambiguous. The V and J ends lost 3 bases and 4 bases respectively, with 10 bases between them. The germline V gene encodes CDR1 LGHDT and CDR2 YNNKEL (reference sequence). The CDR3 has 13 amino acids. The CDR3 DNA is TGTGCCAGCAGCCACCGGGCCCAGTACGAGCAGTACTTC. Encoded protein: CASSHRAQYEQYF.

The rearrangement uses TRBV7-2 and TRBJ2-3; D gene uncertain. From germline, CDR1 is SGHTA and CDR2 FQGNSA. The CDR3 is 14 amino acids. With 4 bases removed from V and 6 bases from J, the gap between germline ends came to 14 bases. The CDR3 region is CASSSAKGVDTQYF. The CDR3 DNA sequence: TGTGCCAGCAGCTCAGCGAAGGGCGTTGATACGCAGTATTTT.

This clonotype was recorded many times. The rearrangement uses TRBV11-2 and TRBJ2-3; perhaps TRBD1 as D (7 bases). The germline gives CDR1 SGHAT, CDR2 FQNNGV. The CDR3 contains 17 residues. V was trimmed by 2 bases and J by 0 bases, leaving 15 bases between them. CDR3 DNA: TGTGCCAGCAGCTTAAAGGGGGCGGGGCAAAGCACAGATACGCAGTATTTT. Translation gives CASSLKGAGQSTDTQYF.

This clonotype was counted once. CDR3 loop: CASSTPGERGSGYTF. The CDR3 DNA reads TGTGCCAGCAGCACCCCCGGAGAGAGGGGATCTGGCTACACCTTC. The chain carries TRBV28 and TRBJ1-2; a weak D match, TRBD1 (5 bases). CDR3 size: 15 residues. The germline gives CDR1 MDHEN, CDR2 SYDVKM. The V end lost 6 bases, the J end lost 7 bases, and 21 bases lay between the germline ends.